These T cell receptor beta chains were read from a single sample in a study of circulating and synovial CD4+ cells in juvenile arthritis. Repertoires were generated with immunoSEQ multiplex PCR, while TCRdb's copy carries only in-frame clones and drops some. The table shows approximately 16,000 clones, with 90% to 95% occurring only once. The sequenced sample consisted of CD4+ T cells from blood. The receptor set was obtained from a human donor with juvenile idiopathic arthritis. CDR3s include the opening cysteine and the closing phenylalanine or tryptophan.

TRBJ1-5 | TRBV7-2 | CASSLEGAMPQHF
TRBJ1-2 | TRBV4-3 | CASSQERQANYGYTF
TRBJ2-2 | TRBV5-1 | CASSLARAGERELFF
TRBJ1-2 | TRBV27 | CASSPDRGRGYTF
TRBJ2-6 | TRBV4-3 | CASSQAGQQGTGANVLTF
TRBJ2-7 | TRBV5-1 | CASSLGTSGDEQYF
TRBJ2-5 | TRBV7-8 | CASSLALRETQYF
TRBJ1-6 | TRBV19 | CASSMRVSYNSPLHF
TRBJ2-7 | TRBV6-6 | CASRTQVAGSYEQYF
TRBJ2-2 | TRBV5-4 | CASSLDPAGGIKNTGELFF
TRBJ1-1 | TRBV30 | CAWSVRFGGEAEAFF
TRBJ2-3 | TRBV7-8 | CASTVQGGPDTQYF
TRBJ2-7 | TRBV27 | CASSPGTTAYEQYF
TRBJ2-3 | TRBV11-3 | CASSPRYTDTQYF
TRBJ1-3 | TRBV4-3 | CASSQYSIGNTIYF
TRBJ1-6 | TRBV14 | CASSQDRVPNSPLHF
TRBJ1-1 | TRBV7-3 | CASSLWPNLEAFF
TRBJ1-5 | TRBV27 | CASSLRFNQPQHF
TRBJ2-7 | TRBV5-1 | CASSLVLPSYEQYF
TRBJ1-1 | TRBV7-2 | CASSASSGTEAFF
TRBJ2-1 | TRBV9 | CASSVDRRSSYNEQFF
TRBJ1-1 | TRBV7-2 | CASSPRQKEMNTEAFF
TRBJ2-7 | TRBV4-3 | CASSQETGYTYEQYF